Listed below are T cell receptor beta chains from one sample, sequenced in a study of beta chain features in type 1 diabetes. TCRdb's copy holds only in-frame clones and misses some; the assay was immunoSEQ multiplex PCR. The top ten clones hold 0.2% to 0.3% of a sample with roughly 45,000 clones, around 50% of them seen once. Sequenced: stem cell memory CD4+ T cells from blood. These receptors were collected from a woman aged 25 to 45 in good health. Both conserved end residues are part of each CDR3. D genes are given only for firm matches. Where a row states a size, it is once, few, many or the class of an expanded clone; other rows omit it.

CDR3: CASSVEFYNEQFF
DNA: TGTGCCAGCAGTGTGGAGTTCTACAATGAGCAGTTCTTC
J: TRBJ2-1
D: .
V: TRBV2
size: .

CDR3: CASSLSPTSGWDTGELFF
DNA: TGTGCCAGCAGCTTAAGCCCGACTAGCGGGTGGGACACCGGGGAGCTGTTTTTT
J: TRBJ2-2
D: TRBD2
V: TRBV7-3
size: .

CDR3: CASSTGGTDTGELFF
DNA: TGTGCCAGCTCAACCGGAGGGACCGACACCGGGGAGCTGTTTTTT
J: TRBJ2-2
D: .
V: TRBV18
size: few

CDR3: CSVEVAGNTDTQYF
DNA: TGCAGCGTTGAAGTTGCGGGGAACACAGATACGCAGTATTTT
J: TRBJ2-3
D: .
V: TRBV29-1
size: few

CDR3: CASSPKLLAGYNEQFF
DNA: TGTGCCAGCAGCCCAAAGTTACTAGCGGGGTACAATGAGCAGTTCTTC
J: TRBJ2-1
D: TRBD2
V: TRBV7-9
size: .

CDR3: CASSLLGEGREQYF
DNA: TGTGCCAGCAGCTTATTGGGGGAGGGGCGCGAGCAGTACTTC
J: TRBJ2-7
D: TRBD2
V: TRBV7-2
size: few

CDR3: CSGSQGTGETQYF
DNA: TGCAGCGGATCACAGGGAACCGGCGAGACCCAGTACTTC
J: TRBJ2-5
D: .
V: TRBV29-1
size: .

CDR3: CASTKQGTTEAFF
DNA: TGTGCCAGCACTAAGCAGGGGACCACTGAAGCTTTCTTT
J: TRBJ1-1
D: .
V: TRBV27
size: .

CDR3: CATLSQREGLETQYF
DNA: TGTGCCACCCTGAGTCAGCGGGAGGGCCTGGAGACCCAGTACTTC
J: TRBJ2-5
D: .
V: TRBV21-1
size: .

CDR3: CASNSRWQSGEQYF
DNA: TGTGCCAGCAATTCCAGATGGCAATCGGGCGAGCAGTACTTC
J: TRBJ2-7
D: .
V: TRBV28
size: .

CDR3: CASSPLTTSGELFF
DNA: TGTGCCAGCAGCCCGCTCACTACGTCCGGGGAGCTGTTTTTT
J: TRBJ2-2
D: .
V: TRBV5-5
size: .

CDR3: CASSVPRDTRSDTQYF
DNA: TGTGCCAGCAGCGTCCCCCGGGACACACGATCAGATACGCAGTATTTT
J: TRBJ2-3
D: .
V: TRBV2
size: .

CDR3: CASSWDREANQPQHF
DNA: TGCGCCAGCAGCTGGGACAGGGAGGCCAATCAGCCCCAGCATTTT
J: TRBJ1-5
D: TRBD1
V: TRBV5-1
size: few

CDR3: CASSLGQATYEQYF
DNA: TGTGCCAGCAGCTTAGGTCAAGCAACCTACGAGCAGTACTTC
J: TRBJ2-7
D: .
V: TRBV7-2
size: few

CDR3: CASSSRANTGELFF
DNA: TGTGCCAGCAGTTCCAGGGCGAACACCGGGGAGCTGTTTTTT
J: TRBJ2-2
D: .
V: TRBV28
size: .

CDR3: CASSSKETQYF
DNA: TGTGCCAGCAGCTCTAAAGAGACCCAGTACTTC
J: TRBJ2-5
D: .
V: TRBV7-2
size: .

CDR3: CASSLGSGTSTSYEQYF
DNA: TGTGCCAGCAGCTTGGGGTCTGGGACTAGCACATCATACGAGCAGTACTTC
J: TRBJ2-7
D: TRBD2
V: TRBV5-4
size: .

CDR3: CASTPGQGIWAEAFF
DNA: TGTGCCAGCACCCCGGGACAGGGGATTTGGGCTGAAGCTTTCTTT
J: TRBJ1-1
D: TRBD1
V: TRBV6-5
size: .

CDR3: CASSPAGGIQETQYF
DNA: TGTGCCAGCTCACCAGCGGGGGGGATCCAAGAGACCCAGTACTTC
J: TRBJ2-5
D: TRBD2
V: TRBV18
size: .

CDR3: CASSLSAGGGTDTQYF
DNA: TGTGCCAGCAGCTTATCAGCGGGAGGGGGCACAGATACGCAGTATTTT
J: TRBJ2-3
D: TRBD2
V: TRBV7-3
size: few

CDR3: CASSFLTSGRHEQFF
DNA: TGTGCCAGCAGTTTCCTGACTAGCGGGAGACATGAGCAGTTCTTC
J: TRBJ2-1
D: TRBD2
V: TRBV28
size: .

CDR3: CASSETGWYQPQHF
DNA: TGTGCCAGCAGTGAAACAGGGTGGTATCAGCCCCAGCATTTT
J: TRBJ1-5
D: .
V: TRBV2
size: .

CDR3: CASSPNRGQQNPGNTIYF
DNA: TGTGCCAGCTCACCTAACAGGGGACAGCAGAACCCTGGAAACACCATATATTTT
J: TRBJ1-3
D: TRBD1
V: TRBV18
size: .

CDR3: CASSLRTSGSERELFF
DNA: TGTGCCAGTAGTCTTAGGACTAGCGGGAGCGAGAGGGAGCTGTTTTTT
J: TRBJ2-2
D: TRBD2
V: TRBV19
size: few

CDR3: CASSLSRTTLTGYTF
DNA: TGTGCCAGCAGCTTATCCCGGACAACCCTTACCGGCTACACCTTC
J: TRBJ1-2
D: .
V: TRBV7-9
size: .

CDR3: CAISDGQQETQYF
DNA: TGTGCCATCAGTGACGGACAGCAAGAGACCCAGTACTTC
J: TRBJ2-5
D: .
V: TRBV10-3
size: .

CDR3: CASSLRSGQETQYF
DNA: TGTGCCAGCAGCCTACGGTCGGGGCAAGAGACCCAGTACTTC
J: TRBJ2-5
D: .
V: TRBV7-8
size: .

CDR3: CASSPPGSTSGRINEQFF
DNA: TGTGCCAGCTCACCACCGGGGTCTACTAGCGGGAGGATCAATGAGCAGTTCTTC
J: TRBJ2-1
D: TRBD2
V: TRBV18
size: .

CDR3: CASSSGRGEQFF
DNA: TGTGCCAGCAGTAGCGGGAGAGGTGAGCAGTTCTTC
J: TRBJ2-1
D: TRBD2
V: TRBV28
size: .

CDR3: CASSLVVSGQGASYEQYF
DNA: TGTGCCAGCAGCTTAGTCGTCTCGGGACAGGGGGCTTCCTACGAGCAGTACTTC
J: TRBJ2-7
D: TRBD1
V: TRBV7-2
size: .

CDR3: CASSFTSGRQNEQFF
DNA: TGTGCCAGCAGCTTTACTAGCGGGAGGCAGAATGAGCAGTTCTTC
J: TRBJ2-1
D: TRBD2
V: TRBV7-8
size: few

CDR3: CASSSGTGGVETQYF
DNA: TGTGCCAGCAGTTCCGGGACAGGGGGCGTCGAGACCCAGTACTTC
J: TRBJ2-5
D: TRBD1
V: TRBV6-6
size: .

CDR3: CASRSTGTSPGTQYF
DNA: TGTGCCAGCAGATCAACCGGGACTAGCCCCGGGACCCAGTACTTC
J: TRBJ2-5
D: TRBD2
V: TRBV28
size: .

CDR3: CSVAHSGRTNTGELFF
DNA: TGCAGCGTTGCCCACTCCGGGAGAACGAACACCGGGGAGCTGTTTTTT
J: TRBJ2-2
D: .
V: TRBV29-1
size: .

CDR3: CASSRLAGDYEQYF
DNA: TGCGCCAGCAGTCGACTAGCGGGAGACTACGAGCAGTACTTC
J: TRBJ2-7
D: TRBD2
V: TRBV23-1
size: many